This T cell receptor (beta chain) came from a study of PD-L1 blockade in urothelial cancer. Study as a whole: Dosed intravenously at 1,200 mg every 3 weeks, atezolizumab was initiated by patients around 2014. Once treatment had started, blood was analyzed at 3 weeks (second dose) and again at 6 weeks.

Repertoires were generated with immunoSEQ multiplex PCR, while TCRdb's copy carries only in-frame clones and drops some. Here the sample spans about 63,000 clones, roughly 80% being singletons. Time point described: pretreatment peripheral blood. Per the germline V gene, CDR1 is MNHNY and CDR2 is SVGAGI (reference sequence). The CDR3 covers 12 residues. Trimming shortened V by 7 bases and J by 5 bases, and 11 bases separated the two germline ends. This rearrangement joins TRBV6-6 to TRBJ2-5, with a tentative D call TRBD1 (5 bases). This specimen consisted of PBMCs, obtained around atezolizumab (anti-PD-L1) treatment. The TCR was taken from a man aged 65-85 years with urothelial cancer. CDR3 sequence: CASKDPGETQYF. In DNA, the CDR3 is TGTGCCAGCAAAGACCCAGGGGAGACCCAGTACTTC.